This T cell receptor beta chain was sequenced during a study of metastatic and nonmetastatic thyroid tumors. Study-level information: Repertoires from blood and tumor or nodule tissue of malignant and benign thyroid patients were compared.

Patients had received no treatment of any kind before thyroid surgery. Study-wide points: In blood and tumor, TCR beta diversity was reportedly significantly higher in malignant thyroid tumors than in benign nodules.

The germline gives CDR1 SGHNT, CDR2 YYREEE (reference sequence). V dropped 3 bases and J dropped 2; count of bases not matched to a gene: 2. The CDR3 has 13 amino acids. This clone was detected many times. Its matching antigen is unknown. In the original analysis: Across clinicopathological groups, CDR3 differences served as the basis for building a distant-metastasis classifier for papillary thyroid cancer. TCRdb reprocessed the PCR reads using MiXCR. The authors' filters were not applied to this entry. Here the sample spans approximately 40,000 clones, 28% being singletons. Sequencing was performed on blood. The J gene is TRBJ2-7, the V gene TRBV5-4, with 7 nucleotides matching TRBD1. This TCR came from a male donor with papillary thyroid cancer or a benign thyroid nodule (not recorded which). Some clones in this sample may be carry-over from other donors' samples. The CDR3 sequence: CASSYGQAYEQYF. CDR3 nucleotides: TGTGCCAGCAGCTATGGACAGGCCTACGAGCAGTACTTC. The complete variable domain, with remaining parts taken from reference TRBV5-4 and TRBJ2-7, reads ETGVTQSPTHLIKTRGQQVTLRCSSQSGHNTVSWYQQALGQGPQFIFQYYREEENGRGNFPPRFSGLQFPNYSSELNVNALELDDSALYLCASSYGQAYEQYFGPGTRLTVT.